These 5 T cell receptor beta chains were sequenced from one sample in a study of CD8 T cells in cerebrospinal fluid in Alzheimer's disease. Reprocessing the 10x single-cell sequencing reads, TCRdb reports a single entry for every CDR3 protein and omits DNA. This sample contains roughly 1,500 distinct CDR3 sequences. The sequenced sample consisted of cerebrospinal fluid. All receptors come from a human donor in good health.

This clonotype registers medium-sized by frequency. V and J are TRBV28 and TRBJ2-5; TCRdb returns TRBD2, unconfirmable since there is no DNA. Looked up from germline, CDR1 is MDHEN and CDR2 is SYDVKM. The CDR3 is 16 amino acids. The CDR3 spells CASSLFASGNQETQYF.

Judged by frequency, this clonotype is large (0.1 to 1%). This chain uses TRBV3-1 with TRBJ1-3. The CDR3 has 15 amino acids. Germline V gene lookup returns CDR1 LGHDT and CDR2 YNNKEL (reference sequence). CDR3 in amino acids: CASSQDPASGNTIYF.

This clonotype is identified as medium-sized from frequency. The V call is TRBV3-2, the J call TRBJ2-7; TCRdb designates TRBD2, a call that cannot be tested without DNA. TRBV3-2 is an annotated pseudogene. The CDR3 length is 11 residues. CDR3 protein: CASTGWGEQYF.

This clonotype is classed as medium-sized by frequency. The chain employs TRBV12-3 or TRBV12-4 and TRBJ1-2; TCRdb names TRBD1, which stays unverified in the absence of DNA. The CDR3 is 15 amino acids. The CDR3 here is CASSFRDRLNYGYTF.

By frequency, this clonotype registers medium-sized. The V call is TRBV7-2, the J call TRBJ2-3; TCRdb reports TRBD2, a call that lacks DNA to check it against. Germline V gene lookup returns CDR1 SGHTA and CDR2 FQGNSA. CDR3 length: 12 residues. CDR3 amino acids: CASSPGGTTTHF.